The rows below give T cell receptor beta chains drawn from one sample of a study of identical twins. TCRdb ran MiXCR on the 5' RACE reads and lists one entry per CDR3 protein. In the table there are about 790,000 distinct CDR3 sequences, 15% to 20% of which are singletons. The same data also went into a second study, on T cells expressing NK-cell markers.

Sequencing was performed on PBMCs. The receptors shown here come from a woman aged 18-30 years in good health. CDR3s include the opening cysteine and the closing phenylalanine or tryptophan. A D gene is named only where the DNA matches it firmly. Not all rows give a size; the values are once, few, many and, for expanded clones, a class.

CDR3	DNA	size	D	V	J
CSARNRGGGELFF	TGCAGTGCTAGAAACAGGGGTGGCGGGGAGCTGTTTTTT	-	TRBD1	TRBV20-1	TRBJ2-2
CASSQLLNTEAFF	TGTGCCAGCAGCCAACTTTTGAACACTGAAGCTTTCTTT	few	-	TRBV14	TRBJ1-1
CASKRFSGANVLTF	TGTGCCAGCAAGCGCTTCTCTGGGGCCAACGTCCTGACTTTC	many	-	TRBV6-1	TRBJ2-6
CASRLVLGSLGGSPLHF	TGTGCCAGCAGACTTGTTTTGGGCAGCTTAGGGGGTTCACCCCTCCACTTT	-	-	TRBV27	TRBJ1-6
CASSYTKNTEAFF	TGTGCCAGCAGTTATACGAAGAACACTGAAGCTTTCTTT	-	-	TRBV6-5	TRBJ1-1
CSARDIAGGYEQYF	TGCAGTGCTAGAGACATAGCGGGAGGGTACGAGCAGTACTTC	few	TRBD2	TRBV20-1	TRBJ2-7
CAIREQETQYF	TGTGCCATCAGGGAACAAGAGACCCAGTACTTC	few	-	TRBV10-3	TRBJ2-5
CASSLYGRSTDTQYF	TGTGCCAGCAGCTTATATGGGAGAAGCACAGATACGCAGTATTTT	many	-	TRBV7-9	TRBJ2-3
CASTVGGTSGVNEQYF	TGTGCCAGCACCGTAGGGGGGACTAGCGGGGTTAACGAGCAGTACTTC	-	TRBD2	TRBV9	TRBJ2-7
CASSKDGNSYEQYF	TGCGCCAGCAGCAAGGACGGGAACTCCTACGAGCAGTACTTC	many	-	TRBV5-1	TRBJ2-7
CASATGGGYGYTF	TGTGCCAGCGCAACAGGGGGCGGCTATGGCTACACCTTC	-	TRBD1	TRBV27	TRBJ1-2
CSARVGQGAYEQYF	TGCAGTGCTAGGGTAGGACAGGGGGCCTACGAGCAGTACTTC	-	TRBD1	TRBV20-1	TRBJ2-7
CASRAGTSYEQYF	TGTGCCAGCAGGGCCGGGACCAGCTACGAGCAGTACTTC	few	-	TRBV12-3/TRBV12-4	TRBJ2-7
CASSPAGQGAYGYTF	TGTGCCAGCTCACCAGCAGGCCAGGGAGCCTATGGCTACACCTTC	few	-	TRBV18	TRBJ1-2
CSVGTTNTDTQYF	TGCAGCGTCGGGACTACGAACACAGATACGCAGTATTTT	few	TRBD2	TRBV29-1	TRBJ2-3
CASSVQGKGTEAFF	TGTGCCAGCAGCGTACAGGGCAAGGGCACTGAAGCTTTCTTT	-	-	TRBV7-9	TRBJ1-1
CASSATGDNQPQHF	TGCGCCAGCAGCGCGACAGGGGACAATCAGCCCCAGCATTTT	-	TRBD1	TRBV5-1	TRBJ1-5
CASSYTTSGGYEQYF	TGCGCCAGCAGCTACACCACTAGCGGGGGCTACGAGCAGTACTTC	once	TRBD2	TRBV5-1	TRBJ2-7
CASITGTGGSYEQYF	TGTGCCAGCATCACCGGGACAGGGGGTTCCTACGAGCAGTACTTC	few	TRBD1	TRBV5-6	TRBJ2-7
CASSLLGNYEQYF	TGCGCCAGCAGCTTGTTAGGGAACTACGAGCAGTACTTC	-	-	TRBV5-1	TRBJ2-7
CASSGDQGWNEQFF	TGTGCCAGCAGTGGTGACCAGGGTTGGAATGAGCAGTTCTTC	-	-	TRBV2	TRBJ2-1
CASSGRPQDRAWGYTF	TGTGCCAGCAGCGGAAGACCTCAGGACAGGGCGTGGGGCTACACCTTC	-	TRBD1	TRBV9	TRBJ1-2
CASSFPGLAGFGKTQYF	TGTGCCAGCAGCTTTCCGGGACTAGCGGGGTTTGGAAAGACCCAGTACTTC	-	TRBD2	TRBV3-1	TRBJ2-5
CASSSSSGLDSYNEQFF	TGTGCCAGCAGTTCGAGTAGCGGATTAGACTCCTACAATGAGCAGTTCTTC	few	-	TRBV25-1	TRBJ2-1
CASSQVGSVDNEQFF	TGTGCCAGCAGCCAAGTCGGTTCCGTTGACAATGAGCAGTTCTTC	-	-	TRBV14	TRBJ2-1
CAVKPGGRTGSYNEQFF	TGTGCCGTAAAACCCGGCGGCCGGACAGGGTCCTACAATGAGCAGTTCTTC	-	TRBD1	TRBV10-3	TRBJ2-1
CASSVEEGGSPLHF	TGTGCCAGCAGCGTAGAAGAGGGGGGTTCACCCCTCCACTTT	-	-	TRBV9	TRBJ1-6
CASKRLARDNEQFF	TGTGCCAGCAAAAGACTAGCGAGGGACAATGAGCAGTTCTTC	few	TRBD2	TRBV6-1	TRBJ2-1
CASSLDGATYNEQFF	TGCGCCAGCAGCTTGGATGGGGCCACCTACAATGAGCAGTTCTTC	many	-	TRBV5-1	TRBJ2-1
CATFMNTIYF	TGTGCCACCTTTATGAACACCATATATTTT	-	-	TRBV12-3/TRBV12-4	TRBJ1-3
CSARFGQNTEAFF	TGCAGTGCTAGATTCGGACAGAACACTGAAGCTTTCTTT	-	-	TRBV20-1	TRBJ1-1
CASSLRGTSAAFTDTQYF	TGCGCCAGCAGCTTACGTGGGACTAGCGCGGCCTTCACAGATACGCAGTATTTT	-	TRBD2	TRBV5-1	TRBJ2-3
CASSLDRNTGGYTF	TGTGCCAGCAGCTTAGATCGCAATACGGGCGGCTACACCTTC	many	-	TRBV7-2	TRBJ1-2
CASSQPGTGKYEQYF	TGCGCCAGCAGCCAGCCCGGGACAGGAAAATACGAGCAGTACTTC	-	TRBD1	TRBV4-1	TRBJ2-7
CSVDVGTSGIGELFF	TGCAGCGTTGATGTTGGGACTAGCGGGATTGGGGAGCTGTTTTTT	-	TRBD2	TRBV29-1	TRBJ2-2
CASSLQGTNGVQYF	TGCGCCAGCAGCTTGCAAGGGACAAACGGGGTGCAGTACTTC	few	-	TRBV5-1	TRBJ2-7
CASSQVRGYNEQFF	TGTGCCAGCAGCCAAGTTCGCGGGTACAATGAGCAGTTCTTC	few	-	TRBV3-1	TRBJ2-1
CASRLIMNTEAFF	TGCGCCAGCAGGCTGATAATGAACACTGAAGCTTTCTTT	few	-	TRBV5-1	TRBJ1-1
CASSFGGNTEAFF	TGTGCCAGCAGTTTCGGGGGGAACACTGAAGCTTTCTTT	many	-	TRBV12-3/TRBV12-4	TRBJ1-1
CASSGTGGTYGYTF	TGTGCCAGCAGCGGAACAGGGGGAACCTATGGCTACACCTTC	few	TRBD1	TRBV7-8	TRBJ1-2
CASSPSRGVWTEAFF	TGTGCCAGCAGCCCCTCTCGCGGAGTGTGGACTGAAGCTTTCTTT	-	-	TRBV7-9	TRBJ1-1
CASSLRPIEETQYF	TGTGCCAGCAGTTTGCGCCCGATCGAAGAGACCCAGTACTTC	few	-	TRBV12-3/TRBV12-4	TRBJ2-5
CASSGTFSTDTQYF	TGCGCCAGCAGCGGGACCTTTAGCACAGATACGCAGTATTTT	few	-	TRBV5-1	TRBJ2-3
CASSPPSGGGYAYEQYF	TGTGCCAGCAGCCCGCCTAGCGGGGGAGGGTACGCCTACGAGCAGTACTTC	-	TRBD2	TRBV7-2	TRBJ2-7
CSARDFGGGTLFYNEQFF	TGCAGTGCTAGAGATTTCGGCGGGGGCACCCTTTTCTACAATGAGCAGTTCTTC	-	-	TRBV20-1	TRBJ2-1